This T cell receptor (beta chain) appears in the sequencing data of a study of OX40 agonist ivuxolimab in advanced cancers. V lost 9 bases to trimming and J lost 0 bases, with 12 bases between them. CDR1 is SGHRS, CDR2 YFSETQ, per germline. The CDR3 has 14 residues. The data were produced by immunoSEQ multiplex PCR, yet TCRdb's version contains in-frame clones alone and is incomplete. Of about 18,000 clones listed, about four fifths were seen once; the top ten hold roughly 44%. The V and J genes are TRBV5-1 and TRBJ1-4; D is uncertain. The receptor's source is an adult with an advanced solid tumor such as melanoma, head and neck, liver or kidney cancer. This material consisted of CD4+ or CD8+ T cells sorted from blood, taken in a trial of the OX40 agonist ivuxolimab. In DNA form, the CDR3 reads TGCGCCACCAGGACCTCCCCAACTAATGAAAAACTGTTTTTT. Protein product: CATRTSPTNEKLFF. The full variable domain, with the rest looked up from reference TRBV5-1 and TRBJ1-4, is KAGVTQTPRYLIKTRGQQVTLSCSPISGHRSVSWYQQTPGQGLQFLFEYFSETQRNKGNFPGRFSGRQFSNSRSEMNVSTLELGDSALYLCATRTSPTNEKLFFGSGTQLSVL.